This TCR beta chain was sequenced for a study of CD8 T cells in ankylosing spondylitis. Researchers built TCR beta libraries using quantitative 5'-RACE with molecular barcodes. A single record per CDR3 protein comes from TCRdb applying MiXCR to the 5' RACE reads. The sample shows 200,000 to 300,000 distinct CDR3 sequences, roughly 32% of them seen only once. General study results and limits: A CD8+ phenotype characterized the disease-linked clones, which were relatively rare in peripheral blood.

This clonotype turned up a few times. The target antigen is unknown. There are 15 residues in the CDR3. Losses at the gene ends were 0 bases for V and 2 bases for J; bases not matched to a gene: 4. CDR1 is DFQATT, CDR2 SNEGSKA, per germline (reference sequence). The sequencing input was blood, either unsorted or a sorted T cell fraction (not recorded which). The rearrangement links TRBV20-1 to TRBJ2-3; TRBD1 matches 8 bases. This receptor was obtained from a male donor with ankylosing spondylitis or in good health (not recorded which). The CDR3 reads CSARDGGQVTDTQYF. The CDR3 nucleotides are TGCAGTGCTAGAGATGGGGGACAGGTCACAGATACGCAGTATTTT.